One and the same sample provided the 8 T cell receptor beta chains below, sequenced in a study of T cells after yellow fever vaccination. TCRdb re-called the 5' RACE reads with MiXCR, one entry per CDR3 protein. The data hold 50,000 to 75,000 distinct CDR3 sequences, with approximately 6.9% observed a single time. The specimen was CD8+ T cells sorted from PBMCs, collected on the day of the first yellow fever vaccination. The receptors shown here come from a man between 18 and 35 years old who received the YFV17D yellow fever vaccine.

V usage is TRBV12-3 or TRBV12-4 and J usage is TRBJ2-5, with 8 bases aligning to TRBD2. The trim removed 5 bases at V and 3 bases at J, leaving 8 bases unmatched. CDR3 length equals 15 residues. In DNA, the CDR3 is TGTGCCAGCAGTCCCCGGGGGGGATGGGAAGAGACCCAGTACTTC. The encoded protein is CASSPRGGWEETQYF.

A few counts support this clonotype. The J gene is TRBJ1-1, the V gene TRBV4-2; 7 bases are a match to TRBD1. The CDR3 consists of 16 residues. Germline CDR1 LGHNA, CDR2 YNFKEQ. Unmatched junction bases numbered 7, after V lost 0 bases and J lost 3 bases. DNA for the CDR3: TGTGCCAGCAGCCAAGAGAACGGAGGGGGCCACACTGAAGCTTTCTTT. Amino acid sequence: CASSQENGGGHTEAFF.

The chain is built from TRBV20-1 and TRBJ2-1; no firm D call. Trimming pared 1 base from V and 0 bases from J, leaving 7 bases between. This CDR3 is 14 amino acids long. Germline CDR1 is DFQATT and CDR2 is SNEGSKA (reference sequence). The DNA of the CDR3 is TGCAGTGCTAGAGCTGAGAGCTCCTACAATGAGCAGTTCTTC. Translating it yields CSARAESSYNEQFF.

This clonotype showed up many times. This chain links TRBV12-3 or TRBV12-4 with TRBJ2-5, with D perhaps TRBD1 or TRBD2 (5 bases each). This CDR3 region has 11 residues. V was clipped by 9 bases and J by 5 bases, with 10 bases between them. CDR3 in DNA: TGTGCCAGTGGGACCCGGGAGACCCAGTACTTC. Encoded protein: CASGTRETQYF.

Only a few counts were recorded for this clonotype. The chain links TRBV28 to TRBJ2-2; D gene ambiguous. Germline loops: CDR1 MDHEN, CDR2 SYDVKM. The CDR3 is 12 residues long. The V end lost 5 bases, the J end lost 3 bases, and 4 bases lay between the germline ends. CDR3 amino acids: CASSAYTGELFF. The CDR3 region has the DNA TGTGCCAGCAGTGCCTACACCGGGGAGCTGTTTTTT.

This clonotype appeared a few times. The J gene is TRBJ2-2, the V gene TRBV5-8; D possibly corresponds to TRBD2 (5 bases). The CDR3 is 16 residues long. V was trimmed by 4 bases and J by 5 bases, leaving 18 bases between them. Germline V gives CDR1 SGHTS, CDR2 YDEGEE. The CDR3 nucleotides are TGTGCCAGCAGCCCCCGCCAGCCGACGGGGACCGGGGAGCTGTTTTTT. Its translation: CASSPRQPTGTGELFF. Variable domain in full (rest from reference TRBV5-8 and TRBJ2-2): EAGVTQSPTHLIKTRGQQATLRCSPISGHTSVYWYQQALGLGLQFLLWYDEGEERNRGNFPPRFSGRQFPNYSSELNVNALELEDSALYLCASSPRQPTGTGELFFGEGSRLTVL.

About this clonotype itself: A much larger clone differs by one base, so this may be a read error. The chain is built from TRBV7-9 and TRBJ2-3; a possible D gene is TRBD2 (6 bases). The CDR3 length is 17 residues. Germline CDR1 reads SEHNR; CDR2 reads FQNEAQ (reference sequence). This CDR3 reads CAISLPTGTGLTDTQYF. CDR3 DNA: TGTGCCATCAGCCTGCCCACCGGGACTGGGCTTACGGATACGCAGTATTTT.

The sample holds a few counts of this clonotype. The V call is TRBV5-4, the J call TRBJ2-1; D is perhaps TRBD1 (6 bases). CDR1 and CDR2 from the germline V gene are SGHNT and YYREEE (reference sequence). V dropped 2 bases and J dropped 8 bases, with 11 bases sitting between them. The CDR3 runs 13 residues. The CDR3 reads CASSLEGHDEQFF. The CDR3 DNA sequence: TGTGCCAGCAGCTTAGAGGGACATGATGAGCAGTTCTTC.